The 14 T cell receptor beta chains in this list originate from one sample, sequenced in a study of monozygotic twins with inflammatory bowel disease. Reprocessing the 5' RACE reads, TCRdb reports a single entry for every CDR3 protein and omits DNA. Its table records some 210,000 distinct CDR3 sequences. What was sequenced was blood. The receptors come from a human donor with ulcerative colitis or Crohn's disease, or a healthy co-twin of an affected twin (not recorded which).

The CDR3 here is CASSLLPIGGDTEAFF. The V gene is TRBV5-1, the J gene TRBJ1-1. Germline loops: CDR1 SGHRS, CDR2 YFSETQ. This CDR3 contains 16 residues.

The chain uses TRBV7-2 and TRBJ2-1; TCRdb's D gene call, TRBD1, goes unchecked for lack of DNA. Germline CDR1 reads SGHTA; CDR2 reads FQGNSA. The CDR3 consists of 14 residues. CDR3 in amino acids: CASSFQGAYNEQFF.

The rearrangement links TRBV4-1 to TRBJ1-3; TCRdb outputs TRBD1, but without DNA this stays unchecked. Germline values: CDR1 MGHRA, CDR2 YSYEKL. The CDR3 length is 17 residues. The CDR3 is CASSQVQQGSAGNTIYF.

The rearrangement uses TRBV3-1 and TRBJ2-7; TCRdb gives TRBD1 as the D gene, but with no DNA this cannot be confirmed. The CDR3 is 15 amino acids. CDR1 and CDR2 from the germline V gene are LGHDT and YNNKEL (reference sequence). This CDR3 is CASSQERTGGYEQYF.

The rearrangement links TRBV12-3 or TRBV12-4 to TRBJ1-5; TCRdb names TRBD1, which stays unverified in the absence of DNA. The CDR3 consists of 14 residues. The CDR3 sequence is CASSLQGFSQPQHF.

J is TRBJ1-4 and V is TRBV20-1; without DNA, the TCRdb call of TRBD1 cannot be checked. The CDR3 consists of 13 residues. Germline V gene data show CDR1 as DFQATT and CDR2 as SNEGSKA (reference sequence). The CDR3 here is CSALTRGTEKLFF.

J is TRBJ2-7 and V is TRBV10-3; TCRdb returns TRBD1, unconfirmable since there is no DNA. The CDR3 is 12 amino acids. The germline V gene encodes CDR1 ENHRY and CDR2 SYGVKD. CDR3 residues: CAIEDTAYEQYF.

This chain uses TRBV24-1 with TRBJ2-1; TCRdb indicates TRBD1, and absent DNA this call remains unverified. This CDR3 region has 18 residues. Germline values: CDR1 KGHDR, CDR2 SFDVKD. Here the CDR3 reads CATSDLSARTGGYNEQFF.

This sequence joins TRBV5-1 and TRBJ1-2; TCRdb's assignment of TRBD1 cannot be checked, as there is no DNA. Germline V gene data show CDR1 as SGHRS and CDR2 as YFSETQ. The CDR3 contains 16 residues. This chain's CDR3 is CASSLFTGALFYGYTF.

V is TRBV5-5 and J is TRBJ2-7; lacking DNA, the TRBD1 call made by TCRdb goes unchecked. There are 15 residues in the CDR3. CDR1 is SGHKS, CDR2 YYEKEE, per germline (reference sequence). The CDR3 is CASSLRGGSTYEQYF.

CDR3 region: CSARDRGGTHEKLFF. V gene TRBV20-1 combines with J gene TRBJ1-4; TCRdb selects TRBD1, and the lack of DNA leaves this call unchecked. This CDR3 comprises 15 residues. CDR1 DFQATT and CDR2 SNEGSKA come from the germline V gene (reference sequence).

CDR3 loop: CASSLLGFSVTDTQYF. The chain recombines TRBV5-5 with TRBJ2-3. The CDR3 covers 16 residues. Germline V gives CDR1 SGHKS, CDR2 YYEKEE (reference sequence).

The chain combines TRBV3-1 with TRBJ2-1; the D call of TRBD1 rests on TCRdb alone, since no DNA is present to check it. Germline CDR1 LGHDT, CDR2 YNNKEL (reference sequence). The CDR3 is 14 residues long. The chain's CDR3 is CASSQRGGENEQFF.

This chain joins TRBV7-3 and TRBJ1-3. CDR1 is SGHTA and CDR2 is FQGTGA in the germline V gene. The CDR3 totals 16 residues. CDR3 sequence reads: CASSLYGSVSGNTIYF.